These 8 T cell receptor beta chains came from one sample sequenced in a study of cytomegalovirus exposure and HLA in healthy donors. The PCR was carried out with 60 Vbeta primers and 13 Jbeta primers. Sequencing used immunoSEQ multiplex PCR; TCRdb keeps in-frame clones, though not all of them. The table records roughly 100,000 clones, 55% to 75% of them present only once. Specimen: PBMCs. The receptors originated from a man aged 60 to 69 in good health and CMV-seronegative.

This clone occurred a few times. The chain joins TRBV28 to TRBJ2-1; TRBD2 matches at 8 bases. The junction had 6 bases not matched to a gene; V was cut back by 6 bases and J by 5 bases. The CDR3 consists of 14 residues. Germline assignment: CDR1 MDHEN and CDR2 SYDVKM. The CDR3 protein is CASRRSGENNEQFF. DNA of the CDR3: TGTGCCAGCAGACGTAGCGGGGAGAACAATGAGCAGTTCTTC.

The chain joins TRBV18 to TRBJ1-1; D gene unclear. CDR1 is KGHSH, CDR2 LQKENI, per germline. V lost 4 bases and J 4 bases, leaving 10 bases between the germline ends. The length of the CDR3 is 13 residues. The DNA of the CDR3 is TGTGCCAGCTCACAGAGTACTGGCACTGAAGCTTTCTTT. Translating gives CASSQSTGTEAFF. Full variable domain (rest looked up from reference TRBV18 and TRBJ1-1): NAGVMQNPRHLVRRRGQEARLRCSPMKGHSHVYWYRQLPEEGLKFMVYLQKENIIDESGMPKERFSAEFPKEGPSILRIQQVVRGDSAAYFCASSQSTGTEAFFGQGTRLTVV.

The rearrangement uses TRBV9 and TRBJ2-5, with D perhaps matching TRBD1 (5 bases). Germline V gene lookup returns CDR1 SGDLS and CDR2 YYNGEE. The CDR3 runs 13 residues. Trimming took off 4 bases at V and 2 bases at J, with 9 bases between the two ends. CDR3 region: CASSLTEQETQYF. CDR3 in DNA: TGTGCCAGCAGCCTGACAGAACAAGAGACCCAGTACTTC.

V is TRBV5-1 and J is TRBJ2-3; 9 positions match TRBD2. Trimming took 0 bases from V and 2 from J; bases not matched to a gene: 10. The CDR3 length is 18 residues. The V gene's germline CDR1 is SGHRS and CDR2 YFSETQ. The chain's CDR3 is CASSLGVAGETYTDTQYF. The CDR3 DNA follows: TGCGCCAGCAGCTTGGGAGTAGCGGGAGAGACCTACACAGATACGCAGTATTTT.

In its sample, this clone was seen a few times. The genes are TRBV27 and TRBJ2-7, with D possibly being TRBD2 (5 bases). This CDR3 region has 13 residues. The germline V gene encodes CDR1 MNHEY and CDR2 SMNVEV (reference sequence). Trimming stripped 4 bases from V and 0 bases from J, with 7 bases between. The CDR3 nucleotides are TGTGCCAGCAGTTCCCGGGACTCCTACGAGCAGTACTTC. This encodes CASSSRDSYEQYF.

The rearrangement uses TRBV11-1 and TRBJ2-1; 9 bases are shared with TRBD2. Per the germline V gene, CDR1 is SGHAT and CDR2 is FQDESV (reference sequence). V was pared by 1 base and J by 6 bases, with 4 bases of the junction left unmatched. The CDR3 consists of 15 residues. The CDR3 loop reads CASSLGGLASNEQFF. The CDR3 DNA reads TGTGCCAGCAGCTTAGGGGGACTAGCCTCCAATGAGCAGTTCTTC. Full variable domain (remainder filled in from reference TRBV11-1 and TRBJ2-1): EAEVAQSPRYKITEKSQAVAFWCDPISGHATLYWYRQILGQGPELLVQFQDESVVDDSQLPKDRFSAERLKGVDSTLKIQPAELGDSAMYLCASSLGGLASNEQFFGPGTRLTVL.

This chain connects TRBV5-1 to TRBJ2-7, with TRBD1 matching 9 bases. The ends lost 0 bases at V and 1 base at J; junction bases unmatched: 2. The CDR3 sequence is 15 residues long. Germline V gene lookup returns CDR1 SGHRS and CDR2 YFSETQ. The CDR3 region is CASSLGQGGSYEQYF. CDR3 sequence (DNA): TGCGCCAGCAGCTTGGGACAGGGGGGGTCCTACGAGCAGTACTTC.

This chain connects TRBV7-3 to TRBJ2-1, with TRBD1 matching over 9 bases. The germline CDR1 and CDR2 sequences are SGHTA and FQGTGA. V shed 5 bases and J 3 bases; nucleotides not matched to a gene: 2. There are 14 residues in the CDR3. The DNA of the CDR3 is TGTGCCAGCAGCCCGACAGGGGGCTACAATGAGCAGTTCTTC. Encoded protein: CASSPTGGYNEQFF.